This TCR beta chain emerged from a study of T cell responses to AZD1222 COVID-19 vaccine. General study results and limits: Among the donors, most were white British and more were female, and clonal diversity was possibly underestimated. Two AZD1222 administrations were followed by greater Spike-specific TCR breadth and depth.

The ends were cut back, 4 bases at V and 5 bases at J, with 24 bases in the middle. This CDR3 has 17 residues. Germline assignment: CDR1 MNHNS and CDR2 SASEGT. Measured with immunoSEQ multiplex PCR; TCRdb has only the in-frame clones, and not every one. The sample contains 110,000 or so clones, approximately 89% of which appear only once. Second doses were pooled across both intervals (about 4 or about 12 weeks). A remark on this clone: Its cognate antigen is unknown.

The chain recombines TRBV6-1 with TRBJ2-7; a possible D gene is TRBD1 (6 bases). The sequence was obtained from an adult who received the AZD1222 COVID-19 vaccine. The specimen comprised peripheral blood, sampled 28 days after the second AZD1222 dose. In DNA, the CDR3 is TGTGCCAGCAGTGGCGGAGGAATAGGGGGTAGGGTTAACGAGCAGTACTTC. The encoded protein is CASSGGGIGGRVNEQYF.